Sequencing of this T cell receptor (beta chain) was carried out in a study of blood T cell repertoires in COVID-19. At the level of the study: The cDNA or gDNA used as material had been derived from T cells, B-cell-depleted T cells, or PBMCs.

Original processing methods: The authors estimated nucleated cell counts from reference gene primer amplification. The assay was immunoSEQ multiplex PCR, and TCRdb's table has in-frame clones only and misses some. That table is the source of V, J and clone size, and D and trimming were worked out from the DNA. The sample lists 300,000 to 400,000 clones, more than 70% occurring once. V was clipped by 4 bases and J by 9 bases, with 20 bases between them. CDR1 and CDR2 (germline): SGHRS, YFSETQ. This CDR3 contains 16 residues. The Seattle patients joined while their infection was active and were tracked longitudinally afterward.

The chain carries TRBV5-1 and TRBJ1-6; D perhaps matches TRBD1 (6 bases). This sequence was found in a woman aged 70-85 years with COVID-19, enrolled during active disease. Material: peripheral blood. CDR3 sequence: CASSLTQGSYGSPLHF. The CDR3 DNA sequence: TGCGCCAGCAGCCTGACCCAGGGGTCGTACGGTTCACCCCTCCACTTT. The full variable domain, with the rest looked up from reference TRBV5-1 and TRBJ1-6, is KAGVTQTPRYLIKTRGQQVTLSCSPISGHRSVSWYQQTPGQGLQFLFEYFSETQRNKGNFPGRFSGRQFSNSRSEMNVSTLELGDSALYLCASSLTQGSYGSPLHFGNGTRLTVT.